A selection of T cell receptor beta chains follows, all from one sample in a study of cytomegalovirus exposure and HLA in healthy donors. Repertoires were generated with immunoSEQ multiplex PCR, while TCRdb's copy carries only in-frame clones and drops some. The sample carries around 200,000 clones, 65% to 90% recorded once. Sequencing was carried out using PBMCs. These receptors all stem from a woman aged 30 to 39 in good health and CMV-seronegative. CDR3s include the opening cysteine and the closing phenylalanine or tryptophan. D genes are given only for firm matches. Clone size is stated in some rows and not others, as once, few, many or a class when expanded.

clone_size: NA; j_call: TRBJ1-5; v_call: TRBV2; d_call: NA; cdr3_aa: CAIVPRERNQPQHF; cdr3_nt: TGTGCCATCGTCCCGAGGGAGCGCAATCAGCCCCAGCATTTT
clone_size: NA; j_call: TRBJ2-4; v_call: TRBV28; d_call: TRBD2; cdr3_aa: CASKSSGGVDIQYF; cdr3_nt: TGTGCCAGCAAGTCTAGCGGGGGGGTAGACATTCAGTACTTC
clone_size: few; j_call: TRBJ2-4; v_call: TRBV11-2; d_call: TRBD1; cdr3_aa: CASSLDRGSQYF; cdr3_nt: TGTGCCAGCAGCCTCGACAGGGGCTCTCAGTACTTC
clone_size: few; j_call: TRBJ2-2; v_call: TRBV7-8; d_call: NA; cdr3_aa: CASSLASGSNTGELFF; cdr3_nt: TGTGCCAGCAGCTTAGCTAGCGGATCGAACACCGGGGAGCTGTTTTTT
clone_size: NA; j_call: TRBJ2-5; v_call: TRBV5-6; d_call: TRBD2; cdr3_aa: CASSPKLAGVETQYF; cdr3_nt: TGTGCCAGCAGCCCGAAACTAGCGGGAGTTGAGACCCAGTACTTC
clone_size: NA; j_call: TRBJ1-3; v_call: TRBV4-2; d_call: NA; cdr3_aa: CASSSLAGNTIYF; cdr3_nt: TGTGCCAGCAGCTCCTTAGCTGGAAACACCATATATTTT
clone_size: NA; j_call: TRBJ2-7; v_call: TRBV6-6; d_call: NA; cdr3_aa: CASSTESYEQYF; cdr3_nt: TGTGCCAGCAGTACGGAGAGCTACGAGCAGTACTTC
clone_size: NA; j_call: TRBJ2-2; v_call: TRBV27; d_call: TRBD1; cdr3_aa: CASSFGQGANTGELFF; cdr3_nt: TGTGCCAGCAGTTTCGGGCAGGGGGCGAACACCGGGGAGCTGTTTTTT
clone_size: NA; j_call: TRBJ1-4; v_call: TRBV28; d_call: TRBD1; cdr3_aa: CASSSRGLDEKLFF; cdr3_nt: TGTGCCAGCAGTTCAAGGGGGCTTGATGAAAAACTGTTTTTT
clone_size: NA; j_call: TRBJ2-1; v_call: TRBV11-2; d_call: NA; cdr3_aa: CASSLGQSWFF; cdr3_nt: TGTGCCAGCAGCCTCGGACAGAGTTGGTTCTTC
clone_size: NA; j_call: TRBJ1-2; v_call: TRBV23-1; d_call: NA; cdr3_aa: CASSQSLGGGDGYTF; cdr3_nt: TGCGCCAGCAGTCAATCTCTAGGCGGGGGGGATGGCTACACCTTC
clone_size: NA; j_call: TRBJ1-1; v_call: TRBV2; d_call: TRBD1; cdr3_aa: CASSSDRGTEAFF; cdr3_nt: TGTGCCAGCAGTTCGGACAGGGGCACTGAAGCTTTCTTT
clone_size: few; j_call: TRBJ2-5; v_call: TRBV5-1; d_call: NA; cdr3_aa: CASSQRRDALQGETQYF; cdr3_nt: TGCGCCAGCAGCCAGCGCAGGGATGCGCTACAAGGAGAGACCCAGTACTTC
clone_size: few; j_call: TRBJ2-5; v_call: TRBV6-5; d_call: NA; cdr3_aa: CASRIPGRETQYF; cdr3_nt: TGTGCCAGCAGGATCCCAGGGAGGGAGACCCAGTACTTC
clone_size: NA; j_call: TRBJ1-5; v_call: TRBV9; d_call: NA; cdr3_aa: CASSVVAGASNQPQHF; cdr3_nt: TGTGCCAGCAGCGTAGTCGCAGGGGCTAGCAATCAGCCCCAGCATTTT
clone_size: NA; j_call: TRBJ2-5; v_call: TRBV5-1; d_call: TRBD2; cdr3_aa: CASSLAAGEETQYF; cdr3_nt: TGCGCCAGCAGCTTGGCGGCGGGGGAAGAGACCCAGTACTTC
clone_size: few; j_call: TRBJ2-2; v_call: TRBV10-2; d_call: TRBD2; cdr3_aa: CASRPGLAGPSANTGELFF; cdr3_nt: TGCGCCAGCAGGCCGGGACTAGCGGGGCCCTCCGCGAACACCGGGGAGCTGTTTTTT
clone_size: NA; j_call: TRBJ1-1; v_call: TRBV5-5; d_call: NA; cdr3_aa: CASSPLSGTEAFF; cdr3_nt: TGTGCCAGCAGCCCCCTTTCAGGCACTGAAGCTTTCTTT
clone_size: NA; j_call: TRBJ1-5; v_call: TRBV6-1; d_call: NA; cdr3_aa: CASSPSPGSNQPQHF; cdr3_nt: TGTGCCAGCAGTCCTTCCCCGGGTAGCAATCAGCCCCAGCATTTT
clone_size: NA; j_call: TRBJ2-6; v_call: TRBV15; d_call: NA; cdr3_aa: CATSPHSGVLTF; cdr3_nt: TGTGCCACCAGCCCACACTCAGGCGTCCTGACTTTC
clone_size: once; j_call: TRBJ2-7; v_call: TRBV6-5; d_call: NA; cdr3_aa: CASSRGTDEQYF; cdr3_nt: TGTGCCAGCAGTCGAGGCACCGACGAGCAGTACTTC
clone_size: once; j_call: TRBJ2-7; v_call: TRBV5-1; d_call: TRBD1; cdr3_aa: CASSLQGPPRGEQYF; cdr3_nt: TGCGCCAGCAGCTTACAGGGGCCTCCCAGGGGCGAGCAGTACTTC
clone_size: NA; j_call: TRBJ2-7; v_call: TRBV6-5; d_call: TRBD2; cdr3_aa: CAVTSFFHEQYF; cdr3_nt: TGTGCCGTGACTAGCTTTTTCCACGAGCAGTACTTC
clone_size: NA; j_call: TRBJ1-4; v_call: TRBV2; d_call: NA; cdr3_aa: CASSPQGRKLFF; cdr3_nt: TGTGCCAGCAGTCCACAGGGACGAAAACTGTTTTTT
clone_size: NA; j_call: TRBJ2-5; v_call: TRBV4-1; d_call: TRBD1; cdr3_aa: CASSQDPGTAMYQETQYF; cdr3_nt: TGCGCCAGCAGCCAAGACCCCGGGACAGCGATGTACCAAGAGACCCAGTACTTC
clone_size: NA; j_call: TRBJ2-5; v_call: TRBV11-2; d_call: TRBD1; cdr3_aa: CASSFATGGVETQYF; cdr3_nt: TGTGCCAGCAGCTTTGCGACAGGGGGCGTGGAGACCCAGTACTTC
clone_size: NA; j_call: TRBJ2-2; v_call: TRBV7-2; d_call: TRBD2; cdr3_aa: CASSLASGRIGELFF; cdr3_nt: TGTGCCAGCAGCCTTGCTAGCGGGAGGATCGGGGAGCTGTTTTTT
clone_size: NA; j_call: TRBJ2-1; v_call: TRBV5-6; d_call: NA; cdr3_aa: CASSLQESYNEQFF; cdr3_nt: TGTGCCAGCAGCTTGCAGGAATCCTACAATGAGCAGTTCTTC
clone_size: NA; j_call: TRBJ2-7; v_call: TRBV5-1; d_call: TRBD1; cdr3_aa: CASSPTGTGDYEQYF; cdr3_nt: TGCGCCAGCAGCCCCACCGGGACAGGGGACTACGAGCAGTACTTC
clone_size: NA; j_call: TRBJ1-5; v_call: TRBV5-4; d_call: NA; cdr3_aa: CASSFGLERGNQPQHF; cdr3_nt: TGTGCCAGCAGCTTTGGACTCGAAAGGGGGAATCAGCCCCAGCATTTT
clone_size: NA; j_call: TRBJ2-5; v_call: TRBV19; d_call: NA; cdr3_aa: CASSFPTSGRETQYF; cdr3_nt: TGTGCCAGTTCTTTCCCGACTAGTGGGAGGGAGACCCAGTACTTC
clone_size: NA; j_call: TRBJ2-2; v_call: TRBV5-1; d_call: NA; cdr3_aa: CASSLAQGRDTGELFF; cdr3_nt: TGCGCCAGCAGCTTGGCCCAGGGGCGGGACACCGGGGAGCTGTTTTTT
clone_size: NA; j_call: TRBJ2-1; v_call: TRBV6-1; d_call: TRBD2; cdr3_aa: CASSEKRGGSSYNEQFF; cdr3_nt: TGTGCCAGCAGTGAAAAGCGTGGCGGGAGCTCCTACAATGAGCAGTTCTTC
clone_size: NA; j_call: TRBJ2-7; v_call: TRBV18; d_call: NA; cdr3_aa: CASSPFPRALYEQYF; cdr3_nt: TGTGCCAGCTCACCGTTCCCCAGGGCTCTCTACGAGCAGTACTTC
clone_size: NA; j_call: TRBJ1-2; v_call: TRBV28; d_call: TRBD1; cdr3_aa: CASSKTGANYGYTF; cdr3_nt: TGTGCCAGCAGCAAGACAGGGGCTAACTATGGCTACACCTTC
clone_size: NA; j_call: TRBJ2-7; v_call: TRBV7-6; d_call: TRBD2; cdr3_aa: CASSLELGGGPGEQYF; cdr3_nt: TGTGCCAGCAGCTTAGAATTAGGCGGGGGGCCAGGCGAGCAGTACTTC
clone_size: NA; j_call: TRBJ1-1; v_call: TRBV29-1; d_call: NA; cdr3_aa: CSVQTLEAFF; cdr3_nt: TGCAGCGTTCAGACACTTGAAGCTTTCTTT